Sequencing of this T cell receptor beta chain was carried out in a study of identical twins. The CDR3 loop spans 11 amino acids. Germline CDR1 and CDR2: LGHDT and YNNKEL (reference sequence). The V end lost 8 bases, the J end lost 10 bases, and 12 bases lay between the germline ends. cDNA carried unique molecular identifiers, and a universal primer site was added by template switching. TCRdb re-called the 5' RACE reads through MiXCR, storing one row per CDR3 protein. The sample consists of around 200,000 distinct CDR3 sequences, approximately 9% of them appearing once. This clonotype showed up just a few times. Its target is unknown. Study outcomes and limitations: Twin-shared out-of-frame alpha sequences showed excess low generation probability. Out-of-frame TCR alpha sharing observed in monozygotic twins exceeded model estimates. Instead of following the same donors, the conclusions were based on cross-sectional statistical analysis.

The receptor comes from a young woman in good health. Source material: memory (CD45RO+) T cells sorted from blood. V is TRBV3-1 and J is TRBJ2-1; perhaps D is TRBD1 or TRBD2 (5 bases each). The CDR3 here is CASYQGGEQFF. Here the CDR3 DNA reads TGTGCCAGCTACCAGGGCGGGGAGCAGTTCTTC.